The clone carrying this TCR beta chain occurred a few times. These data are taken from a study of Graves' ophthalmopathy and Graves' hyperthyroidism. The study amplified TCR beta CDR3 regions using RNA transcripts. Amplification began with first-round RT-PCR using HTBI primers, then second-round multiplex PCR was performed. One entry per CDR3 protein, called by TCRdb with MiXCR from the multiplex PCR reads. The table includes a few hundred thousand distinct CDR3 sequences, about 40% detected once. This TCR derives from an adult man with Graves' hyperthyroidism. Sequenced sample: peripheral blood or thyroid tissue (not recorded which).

DNA for the CDR3: TGTGCCAGCAGCCCTATCGGGGGCTATGGCTACACCTTC. Translating it yields CASSPIGGYGYTF. The chain carries TRBV27 and TRBJ1-2, with TRBD1 as a possible D gene (5 bases). The germline V gene has CDR1 MNHEY and CDR2 SMNVEV (reference sequence). This CDR3 contains 13 residues. The V and J ends lost 6 bases and 4 bases respectively, with 12 bases between them.